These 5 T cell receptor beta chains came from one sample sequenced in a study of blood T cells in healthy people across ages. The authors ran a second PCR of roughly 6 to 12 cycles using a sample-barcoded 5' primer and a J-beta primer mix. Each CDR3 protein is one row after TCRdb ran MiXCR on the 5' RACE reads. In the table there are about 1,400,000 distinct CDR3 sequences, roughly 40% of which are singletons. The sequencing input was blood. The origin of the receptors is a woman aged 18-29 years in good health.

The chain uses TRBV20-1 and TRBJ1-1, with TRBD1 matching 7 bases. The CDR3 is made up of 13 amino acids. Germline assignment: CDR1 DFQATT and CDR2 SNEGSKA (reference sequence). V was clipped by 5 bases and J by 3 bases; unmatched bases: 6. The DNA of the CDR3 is TGCAGTGCTGCTCAAACAGGGGACACTGAAGCTTTCTTT. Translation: CSAAQTGDTEAFF.

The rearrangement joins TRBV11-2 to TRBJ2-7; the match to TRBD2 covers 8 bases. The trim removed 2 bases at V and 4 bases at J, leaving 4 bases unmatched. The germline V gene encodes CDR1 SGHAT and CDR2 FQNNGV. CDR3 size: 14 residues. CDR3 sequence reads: CASSLQLAEYEQYF. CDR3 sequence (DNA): TGTGCCAGCAGCTTACAACTAGCGGAATACGAGCAGTACTTC.

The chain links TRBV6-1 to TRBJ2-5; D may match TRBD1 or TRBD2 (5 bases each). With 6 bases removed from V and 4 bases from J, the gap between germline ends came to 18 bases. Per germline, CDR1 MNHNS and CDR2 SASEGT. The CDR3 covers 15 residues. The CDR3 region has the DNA TGTGCCAGCAGAGACGACTGGGGACGACCAGAGACCCAGTACTTC. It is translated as CASRDDWGRPETQYF.

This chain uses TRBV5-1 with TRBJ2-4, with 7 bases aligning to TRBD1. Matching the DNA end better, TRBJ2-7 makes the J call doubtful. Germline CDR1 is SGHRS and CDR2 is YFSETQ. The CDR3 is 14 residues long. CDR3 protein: CASSGQGVTYEQYF. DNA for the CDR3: TGCGCCAGCAGCGGGCAGGGGGTAACCTACGAGCAGTACTTC.

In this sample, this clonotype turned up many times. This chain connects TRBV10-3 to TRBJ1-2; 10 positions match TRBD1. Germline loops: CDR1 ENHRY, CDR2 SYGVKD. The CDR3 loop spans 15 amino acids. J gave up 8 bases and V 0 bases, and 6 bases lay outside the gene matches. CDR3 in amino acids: CAISESATGGSGYTF. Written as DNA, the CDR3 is TGTGCCATCAGTGAGTCGGCGACAGGGGGCTCGGGCTACACCTTC.